This TCR beta chain was sequenced during a study of T cell responses to AZD1222 COVID-19 vaccine. Study-level information: Some second doses came at about 4 weeks and others at about 12 weeks; these were pooled.

TCRdb's table, derived via immunoSEQ multiplex PCR, lists solely in-frame clones and lacks some. This table has approximately 260,000 clones, approximately 95% appearing once. Germline-derived CDR1 and CDR2 are SNHLY and FYNNEI. V was shortened by 7 bases and J by 9 bases, with 15 bases between the two germline ends. The CDR3 covers 12 residues. Notes on this clone: Its antigen is unidentified.

The study's findings and limits: Across the whole spike, CD4 TCRs peaked at regions 160-218 and 743-854. It was only after the peak T cell response that any repertoires were sampled. Rises in breadth and depth of Spike-specific TCRs came after two AZD1222 doses.

This chain connects TRBV2 to TRBJ1-2; D call uncertain. The input for sequencing was peripheral blood, taken on day 0 of AZD1222 vaccination. The receptor was isolated from an adult in good health. The CDR3: CASNPLPGSYTF. CDR3 nucleotides: TGTGCCAGCAATCCACTCCCGGGCAGCTACACCTTC.